The 7 T cell receptor beta chains below were found in one sample sequenced in a study of blood T cell repertoires in COVID-19. Clones were read by immunoSEQ multiplex PCR, and TCRdb kept only the in-frame ones, dropping some. The table records hundreds of thousands of clones, approximately 90% of them present only once. The sequenced material came from PBMCs or T cells enriched from blood (not recorded which). These receptors were collected from a man aged 45 to 65 who had been exposed to COVID-19.

V is TRBV5-1 and J is TRBJ2-5, with 9 positions matching TRBD2. The CDR3 runs 15 residues. CDR1 and CDR2 (germline): SGHRS, YFSETQ. V lost 0 bases and J lost 2; bases outside the gene matches: 2. In nucleotides, the CDR3 is TGCGCCAGCAGCTTGGGACTAGCGGCACAAGAGACCCAGTACTTC. Translation gives CASSLGLAAQETQYF. Full variable domain (rest looked up from reference TRBV5-1 and TRBJ2-5): KAGVTQTPRYLIKTRGQQVTLSCSPISGHRSVSWYQQTPGQGLQFLFEYFSETQRNKGNFPGRFSGRQFSNSRSEMNVSTLELGDSALYLCASSLGLAAQETQYFGPGTRLLVL.

The rearrangement joins TRBV28 to TRBJ1-4, with 9 nucleotides matching TRBD1. Trimming took 5 bases from V and 8 from J; bases not matched to a gene: 18. Germline values: CDR1 MDHEN, CDR2 SYDVKM. The CDR3 is 18 amino acids. As DNA, the CDR3 is TGTGCCAGCAGTCTGACCACTATCAACAGGGGGCGTGAGGAAAAACTGTTTTTT. It codes for CASSLTTINRGREEKLFF.

This clone was counted a few times. The rearrangement joins TRBV6-5 to TRBJ1-2, with 10 nucleotides matching TRBD1. V was pared by 1 base and J by 5 bases, with 4 bases of the junction left unmatched. This CDR3 is built from 15 residues. Germline lookup yields CDR1 MNHEY and CDR2 SVGAGI. In DNA form, the CDR3 reads TGTGCCAGCAGTTACTTTCCGGGACAGGGGTATGGCTACACCTTC. This encodes CASSYFPGQGYGYTF.

The V gene is TRBV27, the J gene TRBJ1-1; D call uncertain. CDR1 is MNHEY, CDR2 SMNVEV, per germline (reference sequence). Trimming took off 8 bases at V and 4 bases at J, with 20 bases between the two ends. This CDR3 has 15 residues. The CDR3 spells CASERTRPASTEAFF. The CDR3 DNA reads as TGTGCCAGCGAGCGAACTCGTCCAGCCTCCACTGAAGCTTTCTTT.

J is TRBJ2-5 and V is TRBV13, with TRBD2 identical over 10 bases. Germline V gene sequence: CDR1 PRHDT, CDR2 FYEKMQ (reference sequence). The CDR3 length is 16 residues. Trimming cost V 3 bases and J 1 base; bases outside gene matches: 5. The CDR3 region is CASSLILAGAQETQYF. The CDR3 region has the DNA TGTGCCAGCAGCTTGATCCTAGCGGGGGCCCAAGAGACCCAGTACTTC. The entire variable domain, with the rest obtained from reference TRBV13 and TRBJ2-5, is as follows: AAGVIQSPRHLIKEKRETATLKCYPIPRHDTVYWYQQGPGQDPQFLISFYEKMQSDKGSIPDRFSAQQFSDYHSELNMSSLELGDSALYFCASSLILAGAQETQYFGPGTRLLVL.

V usage is TRBV15 and J usage is TRBJ1-1; 9 positions match TRBD1. CDR1 and CDR2 from the germline V gene are LNHNV and YYDKDF (reference sequence). CDR3 size: 13 residues. V was pared by 5 bases and J by 10 bases, with 8 bases of the junction left unmatched. CDR3 protein: CATSGATGGVAFF. In nucleotides, the CDR3 is TGTGCCACCAGCGGGGCAACAGGGGGCGTAGCTTTCTTT.

The CDR3 coding sequence is TGTGCCAGCAGACAGACCCCCCAAACGAGCTACACCTTC. The encoded protein is CASRQTPQTSYTF. The chain carries TRBV7-9 and TRBJ1-2, with D uncertain. The CDR3 is 13 residues long. Germline CDR1 SEHNR, CDR2 FQNEAQ (reference sequence). V lost 6 bases, J lost 9 bases, and 17 bases lay in between.